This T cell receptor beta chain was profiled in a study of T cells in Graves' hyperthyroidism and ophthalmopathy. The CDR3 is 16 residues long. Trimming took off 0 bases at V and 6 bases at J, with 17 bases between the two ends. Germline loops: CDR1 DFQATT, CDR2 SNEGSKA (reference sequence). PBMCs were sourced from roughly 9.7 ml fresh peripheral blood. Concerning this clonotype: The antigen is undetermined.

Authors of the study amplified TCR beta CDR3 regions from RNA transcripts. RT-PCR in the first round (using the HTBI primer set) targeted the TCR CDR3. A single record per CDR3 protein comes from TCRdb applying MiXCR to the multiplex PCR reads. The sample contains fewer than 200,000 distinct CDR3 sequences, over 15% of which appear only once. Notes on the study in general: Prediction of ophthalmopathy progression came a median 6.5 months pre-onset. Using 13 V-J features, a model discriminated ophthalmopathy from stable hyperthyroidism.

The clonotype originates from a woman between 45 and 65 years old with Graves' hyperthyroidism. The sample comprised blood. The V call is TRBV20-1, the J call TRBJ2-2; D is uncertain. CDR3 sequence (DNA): TGCAGTGCTAGAGACGGAAAAAGACCCATGTCCGGGGAGCTGTTTTTT. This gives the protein CSARDGKRPMSGELFF.